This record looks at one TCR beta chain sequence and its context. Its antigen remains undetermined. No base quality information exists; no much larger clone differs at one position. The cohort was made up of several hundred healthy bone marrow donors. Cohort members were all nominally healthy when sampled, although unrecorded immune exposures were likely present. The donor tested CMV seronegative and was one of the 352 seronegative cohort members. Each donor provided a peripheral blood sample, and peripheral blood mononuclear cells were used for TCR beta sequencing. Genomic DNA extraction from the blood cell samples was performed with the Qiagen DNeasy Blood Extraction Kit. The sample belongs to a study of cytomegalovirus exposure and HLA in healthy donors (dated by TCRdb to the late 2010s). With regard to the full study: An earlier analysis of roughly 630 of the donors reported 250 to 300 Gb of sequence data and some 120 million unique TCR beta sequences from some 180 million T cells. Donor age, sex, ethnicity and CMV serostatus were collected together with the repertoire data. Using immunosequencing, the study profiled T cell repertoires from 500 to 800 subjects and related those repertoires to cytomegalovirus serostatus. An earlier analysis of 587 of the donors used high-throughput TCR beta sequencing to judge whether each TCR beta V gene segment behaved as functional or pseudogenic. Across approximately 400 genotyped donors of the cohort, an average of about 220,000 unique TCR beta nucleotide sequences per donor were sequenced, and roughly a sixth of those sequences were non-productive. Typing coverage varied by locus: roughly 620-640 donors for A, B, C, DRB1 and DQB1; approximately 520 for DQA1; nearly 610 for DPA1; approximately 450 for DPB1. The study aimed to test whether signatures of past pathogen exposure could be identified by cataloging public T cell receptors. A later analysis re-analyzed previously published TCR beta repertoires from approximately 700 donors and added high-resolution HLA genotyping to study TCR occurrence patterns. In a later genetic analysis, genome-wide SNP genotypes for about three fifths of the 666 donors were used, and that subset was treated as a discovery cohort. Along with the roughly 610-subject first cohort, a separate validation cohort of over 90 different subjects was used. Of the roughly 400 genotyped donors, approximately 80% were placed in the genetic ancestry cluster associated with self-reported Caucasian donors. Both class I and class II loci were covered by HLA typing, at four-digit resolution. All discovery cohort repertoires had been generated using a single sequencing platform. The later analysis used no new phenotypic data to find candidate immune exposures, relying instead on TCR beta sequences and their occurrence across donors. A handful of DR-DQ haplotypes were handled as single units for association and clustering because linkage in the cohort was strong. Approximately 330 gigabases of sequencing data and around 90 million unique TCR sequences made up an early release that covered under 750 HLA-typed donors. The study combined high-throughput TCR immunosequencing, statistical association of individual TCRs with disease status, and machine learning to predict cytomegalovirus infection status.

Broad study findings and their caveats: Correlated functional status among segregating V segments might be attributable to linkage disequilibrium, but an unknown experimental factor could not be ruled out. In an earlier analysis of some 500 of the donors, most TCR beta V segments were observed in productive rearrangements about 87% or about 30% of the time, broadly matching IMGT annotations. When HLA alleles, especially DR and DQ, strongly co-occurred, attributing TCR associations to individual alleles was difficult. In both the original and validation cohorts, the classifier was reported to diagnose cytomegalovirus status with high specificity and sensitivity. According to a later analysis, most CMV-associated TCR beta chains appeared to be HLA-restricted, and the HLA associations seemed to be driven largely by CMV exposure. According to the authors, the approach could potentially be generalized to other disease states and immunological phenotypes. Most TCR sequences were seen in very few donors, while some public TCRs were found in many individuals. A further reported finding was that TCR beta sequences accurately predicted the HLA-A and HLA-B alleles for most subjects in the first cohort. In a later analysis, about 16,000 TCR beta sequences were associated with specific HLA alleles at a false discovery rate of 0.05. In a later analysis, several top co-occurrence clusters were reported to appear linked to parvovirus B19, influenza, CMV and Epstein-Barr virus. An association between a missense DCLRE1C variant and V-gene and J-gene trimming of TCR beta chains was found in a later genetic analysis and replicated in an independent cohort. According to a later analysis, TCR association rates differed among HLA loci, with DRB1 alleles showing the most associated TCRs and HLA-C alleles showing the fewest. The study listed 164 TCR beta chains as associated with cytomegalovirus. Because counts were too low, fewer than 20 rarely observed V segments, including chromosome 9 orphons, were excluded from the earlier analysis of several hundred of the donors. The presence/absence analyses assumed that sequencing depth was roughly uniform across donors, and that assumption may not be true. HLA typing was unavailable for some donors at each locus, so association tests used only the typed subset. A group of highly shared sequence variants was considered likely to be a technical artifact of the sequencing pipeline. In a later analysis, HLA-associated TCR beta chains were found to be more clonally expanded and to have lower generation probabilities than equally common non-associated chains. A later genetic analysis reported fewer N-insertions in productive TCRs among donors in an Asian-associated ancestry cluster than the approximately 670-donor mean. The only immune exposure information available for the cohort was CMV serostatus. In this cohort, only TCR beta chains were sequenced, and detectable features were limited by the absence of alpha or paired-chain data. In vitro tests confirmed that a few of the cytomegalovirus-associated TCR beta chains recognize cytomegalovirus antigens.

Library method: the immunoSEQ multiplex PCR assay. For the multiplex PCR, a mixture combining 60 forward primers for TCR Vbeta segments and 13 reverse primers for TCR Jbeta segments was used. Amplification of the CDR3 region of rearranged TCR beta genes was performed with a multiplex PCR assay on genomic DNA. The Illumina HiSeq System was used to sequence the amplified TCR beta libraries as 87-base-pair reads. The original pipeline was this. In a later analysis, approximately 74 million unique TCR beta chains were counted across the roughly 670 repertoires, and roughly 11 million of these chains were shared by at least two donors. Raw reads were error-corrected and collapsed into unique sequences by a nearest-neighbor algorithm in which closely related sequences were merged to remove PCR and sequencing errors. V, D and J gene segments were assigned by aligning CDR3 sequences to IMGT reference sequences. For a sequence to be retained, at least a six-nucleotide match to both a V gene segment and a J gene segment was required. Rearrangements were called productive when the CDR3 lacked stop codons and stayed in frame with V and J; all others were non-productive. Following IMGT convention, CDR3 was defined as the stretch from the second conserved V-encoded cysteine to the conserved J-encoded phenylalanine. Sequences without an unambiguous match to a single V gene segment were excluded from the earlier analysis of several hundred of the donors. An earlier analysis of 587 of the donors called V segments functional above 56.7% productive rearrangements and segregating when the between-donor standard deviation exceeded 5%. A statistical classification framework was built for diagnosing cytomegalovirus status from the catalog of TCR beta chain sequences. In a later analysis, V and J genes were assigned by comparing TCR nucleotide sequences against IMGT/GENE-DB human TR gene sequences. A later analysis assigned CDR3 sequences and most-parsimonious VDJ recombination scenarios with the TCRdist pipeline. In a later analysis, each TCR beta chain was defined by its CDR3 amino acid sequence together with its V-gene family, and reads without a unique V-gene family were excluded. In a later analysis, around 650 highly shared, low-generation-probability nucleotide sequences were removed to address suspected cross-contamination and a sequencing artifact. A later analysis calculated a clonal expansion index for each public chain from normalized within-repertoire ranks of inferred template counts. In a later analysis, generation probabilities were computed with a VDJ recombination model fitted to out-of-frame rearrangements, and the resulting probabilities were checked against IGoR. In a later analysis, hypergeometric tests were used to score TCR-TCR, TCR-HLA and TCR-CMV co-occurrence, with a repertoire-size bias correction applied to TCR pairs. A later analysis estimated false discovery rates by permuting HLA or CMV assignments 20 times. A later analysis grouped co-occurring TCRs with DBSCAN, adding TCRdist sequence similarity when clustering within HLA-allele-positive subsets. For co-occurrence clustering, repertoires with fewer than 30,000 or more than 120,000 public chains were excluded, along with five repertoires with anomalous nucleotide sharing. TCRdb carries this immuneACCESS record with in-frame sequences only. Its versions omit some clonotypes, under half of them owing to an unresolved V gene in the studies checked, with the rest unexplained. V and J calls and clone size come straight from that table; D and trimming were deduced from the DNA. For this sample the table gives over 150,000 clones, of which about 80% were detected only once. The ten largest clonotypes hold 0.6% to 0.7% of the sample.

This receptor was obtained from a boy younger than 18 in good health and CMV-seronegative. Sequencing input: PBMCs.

DNA sequence: TGTGCCAGCAGTGAAAACAGAATGAAGTATGAAGCTTTCTTT. The encoded protein is CASSENRMKYEAFF. The sequence joins TRBV2 to TRBJ1-1; no D gene can be assigned with confidence. The CDR3 sequence holds 14 residues, the cysteine and phenylalanine included. Only the CDR3 region is kept as DNA, spanning 42 bases read in frame from base 1. V is pared back by 2 bases and J by 7 bases, with 14 bases lying between the germline termini. CDR1 SNHLY and CDR2 FYNNEI are derived from the germline V gene. Supplemented by the reference TRBV2 and TRBJ1-1 proteins around the CDR3, the complete variable domain is EPEVTQTPSHQVTQMGQEVILRCVPISNHLYFYWYRQILGQKVEFLVSFYNNEISEKSEIFDDQFSVERPDGSNFTLKIRSTKLEDSAMYFCASSENRMKYEAFFGQGTRLTVV.